The T cell receptor beta chain described here comes from a study of PD-1 blockade in classical Hodgkin lymphoma. There was relapse after autologous stem cell transplantation in every patient, and there was variation in brentuximab vedotin exposure. From germline, CDR1 is MDHEN and CDR2 SYDVKM. V was pared by 3 bases and J by 1 base, with 7 bases between. The CDR3 is 13 residues long. Profiling relied on immunoSEQ multiplex PCR, and the TCRdb table lists in-frame clones only, not all of them. The table records more than 140,000 clones, 78% of them present only once. This TCR came from a human donor with classical Hodgkin lymphoma. This chain uses TRBV28 with TRBJ2-7; D gene unclear. The sequences come from peripheral blood mononuclear cells (PBMCs), collected before the second cycle of nivolumab. The CDR3 bases are TGTGCCAGCAGTTTCCGGCTTTCCTACGAGCAGTACTTC. Its protein is CASSFRLSYEQYF.